Presented here are 13 T cell receptor beta chains from one specimen sequenced in a study of neurological immune-mediated disorders. Each CDR3 protein gets one entry after TCRdb re-called the 5' RACE reads with MiXCR. The sample carries 45,000 or so distinct CDR3 sequences, roughly 6% recorded once. The sequencing sample was made of CD4+ T cells from blood. These receptor sequences come from a middle-aged woman in good health.

J is TRBJ1-1 and V is TRBV30, with D unclear. Germline CDR1 is GTSNPN and CDR2 is SVGIG (reference sequence). V was trimmed by 0 bases and J by 6 bases, leaving 8 bases between them. This CDR3 is built from 12 residues. Written as DNA, the CDR3 is TGTGCCTGGAGTGTACGCTCCCCTGAAGCTTTCTTT. The encoded protein is CAWSVRSPEAFF.

This clonotype was found many times. The chain couples TRBV6-6 to TRBJ2-1; either TRBD1 or TRBD2 may fit D (5 bases each). This CDR3 comprises 13 residues. V shed 6 bases and J shed 6 bases, with 12 bases lying between them. Germline V gene sequence: CDR1 MNHNY, CDR2 SVGAGI (reference sequence). The CDR3 spells CASSTGAGNEQFF. The CDR3, as DNA: TGTGCCAGCAGCACCGGGGCCGGCAATGAGCAGTTCTTC.

This clonotype was seen many times. The V call is TRBV20-1, the J call TRBJ1-1, with D maybe TRBD1 (6 bases). Germline V lookup: CDR1 DFQATT, CDR2 SNEGSKA (reference sequence). The CDR3 runs to 12 residues. With 6 bases removed from V and 5 bases from J, the gap between germline ends came to 13 bases. Written as DNA, the CDR3 is TGCAGTGCGCCAGGGGAGGGGACTGAAGCTTTCTTT. Protein: CSAPGEGTEAFF.

This clonotype was recorded many times. The rearrangement links TRBV5-1 to TRBJ2-7, with D perhaps TRBD2 (6 bases). The CDR3 spans 17 residues. Per the germline V gene, CDR1 is SGHRS and CDR2 is YFSETQ. The V and J ends lost 3 bases and 2 bases respectively, with 21 bases between them. The CDR3 reads CASSYWSTAGQTYEQYF. CDR3 DNA sequence: TGCGCCAGCAGCTATTGGTCAACAGCGGGTCAGACCTACGAGCAGTACTTC.

There are many counts of this clonotype. V gene TRBV27 combines with J gene TRBJ2-5; 8 bases fit TRBD2. The germline V gene has CDR1 MNHEY and CDR2 SMNVEV (reference sequence). V was clipped by 6 bases and J by 7 bases; unmatched bases: 7. The CDR3 consists of 13 residues. The CDR3 region has the DNA TGTGCCAGCAGCAGCGGGAGCTGGGGGACCCAGTACTTC. Its protein product is CASSSGSWGTQYF.

This clonotype has at least ten counts. The V call is TRBV7-2, the J call TRBJ1-6; D perhaps matches TRBD1 (5 bases). V was pared by 8 bases and J by 6 bases, with 17 bases between. Per germline, CDR1 SGHTA and CDR2 FQGNSA. CDR3 length equals 15 residues. The CDR3 DNA sequence: TGTGCCAGCGGGGCCACAAGAGCCAGTAATTCACCCCTCCACTTT. It encodes CASGATRASNSPLHF.

The table lists this clonotype with many counts. The chain links TRBV5-1 to TRBJ2-4; a weak D match, TRBD2 (6 bases). V gave up 3 bases and J gave up 14 bases, with 21 bases separating them. The CDR3 runs to 14 residues. Per germline, CDR1 SGHRS and CDR2 YFSETQ. Here the CDR3 reads CASSYSPDGGAEYF. The CDR3 DNA is TGCGCCAGCAGCTACTCCCCTGACGGCGGGGCGGAGTACTTC.

This clonotype was seen ten or more times. The chain employs TRBV20-1 and TRBJ2-1; D not certain. CDR3 length equals 10 residues. Germline CDR1 DFQATT, CDR2 SNEGSKA (reference sequence). V was trimmed by 6 bases and J by 4 bases, leaving 4 bases between them. As DNA, the CDR3 is TGCAGTGCACAATACAATGAGCAGTTCTTC. It is translated as CSAQYNEQFF.

This clonotype has a count of ten or more. V is TRBV5-1 and J is TRBJ2-1; D might be TRBD2 (6 bases). The V end lost 0 bases, the J end lost 8 bases, and 15 bases lay between the germline ends. Germline CDR1 reads SGHRS; CDR2 reads YFSETQ. This CDR3 has 15 residues. CDR3 nucleotides: TGCGCCAGCAGCTTGGACGGGAGTGAGGTGCATGAGCAGTTCTTC. Protein sequence: CASSLDGSEVHEQFF.

This clonotype was counted ten times or more. This sequence joins TRBV20-1 and TRBJ1-5; 7 bases agree with TRBD1. This CDR3 is built from 16 residues. The V and J ends lost 6 bases and 4 bases, in that order; junction bases with no gene match: 15. Germline assignment: CDR1 DFQATT and CDR2 SNEGSKA (reference sequence). CDR3 residues: CSATIIGRGINQPQHF. CDR3 DNA sequence: TGCAGTGCCACGATCATTGGCAGGGGGATTAATCAGCCCCAGCATTTT.

This clonotype was observed many times. The chain is built from TRBV24-1 and TRBJ1-2; 7 nucleotides agree with TRBD1. Germline V lookup: CDR1 KGHDR, CDR2 SFDVKD. The CDR3 spans 14 residues. The V segment lost 2 bases and the J segment 4 bases; nucleotides outside the gene matches: 3. The CDR3 DNA sequence: TGTGCCACCAGTGATTCGACAGGGCCCTATGGCTACACCTTC. Translated, it gives CATSDSTGPYGYTF.

This clonotype was detected ten times or more. The chain combines TRBV2 with TRBJ2-4; D is undetermined. The CDR3 runs 14 residues. From germline, CDR1 is SNHLY and CDR2 FYNNEI. V lost 7 bases and J 0 bases, leaving 10 bases between the germline ends. CDR3 DNA sequence: TGTGCCAGCATCATAGATCTAGCCAAAAACATTCAGTACTTC. Translated, it gives CASIIDLAKNIQYF.

This clonotype occurred many times. The CDR3 sequence: CASNIPVLNRAGELFF. CDR3 sequence (DNA): TGTGCCAGCAATATCCCGGTCCTGAACCGCGCCGGGGAGCTGTTTTTT. V is TRBV2 and J is TRBJ2-2; D is ambiguous. Germline lookup yields CDR1 SNHLY and CDR2 FYNNEI. The CDR3 consists of 16 residues. Trimming took 7 bases from V and 6 from J, leaving 21 bases between them.